The entry that follows covers one T cell receptor beta chain sequence. As yet, its antigen is unknown. Quantitative barcoded 5'-RACE was used to prepare TCR beta libraries. TCRdb re-derived calls from the 5' RACE reads in MiXCR, one entry per CDR3 protein. The sample includes 290,000 or so distinct CDR3 sequences, less than 25% seen only once; the top ten take roughly 4%. The data stem from a study of CD8 T cells in ankylosing spondylitis. The study's findings and limits: A CD8+ phenotype characterized the disease-linked clones, which were relatively rare in peripheral blood. Prior literature has documented some motif variants in synovial fluid and blood from reactive arthritis. Characteristic of ankylosing spondylitis blood, it appeared, was a TCR beta motif comprising eight highly homologous variants.

In germline, CDR1 is KGHDR, CDR2 SFDVKD. V lost 5 bases, J lost 0 bases, and 11 bases lay in between. This CDR3 spans 15 amino acids. The source of this sequence is a female donor with ankylosing spondylitis or in good health (not recorded which). Material for sequencing was blood, either unsorted or a sorted T cell fraction (not recorded which). The rearrangement joins TRBV24-1 to TRBJ2-3; D not resolved. The CDR3 loop is CATSGVQLSTDTQYF. DNA for the CDR3: TGTGCCACCAGTGGAGTCCAACTGAGCACAGATACGCAGTATTTT.